In this sample, the clone carrying this T cell receptor beta chain turned up many times. Its antigen is currently unknown. Germline CDR1 reads SGHRS; CDR2 reads YFSETQ. This CDR3 is built from 16 residues. V dropped 7 bases and J dropped 4 bases, with 24 bases sitting between them. TCRdb re-called the 5' RACE reads with MiXCR, one entry per CDR3 protein. This table has hundreds of thousands of distinct CDR3 sequences, roughly 18% appearing once. These data belong to a study of identical twins. Overall study findings and caveats: Invariant MAIT and iNKT cells could partly confound zero-insertion analyses. Model-predicted out-of-frame TCR alpha sharing fell below observed values in monozygotic twins.

This sample also belongs to another study, concerning T cells expressing NK-cell markers. Per that study: Four of the donors also had these clonotypes leading their CD3+CD56-NKG2C+ fraction.

The genes are TRBV5-1 and TRBJ2-7, with D possibly TRBD1 on 5 matching bases. The sequence derives from a young woman in good health. The sequencing input was PBMCs. Here the CDR3 reads CASRSLGAEELYEQYF. DNA of the CDR3: TGCGCCAGCCGGTCCCTAGGGGCTGAGGAATTGTACGAGCAGTACTTC.